This entry lists 22 T cell receptor beta chains sequenced from one sample in a study of blood T cell repertoires in COVID-19. Assay used: immunoSEQ multiplex PCR; TCRdb lists only in-frame clones, some missing. This sample has just over 80,000 clones; around 86% occur once, and the top ten carry approximately 40%. Sequencing used peripheral blood. The receptors here all came from a man at least 80 years old with acute or convalescent COVID-19.

This chain connects TRBV19 to TRBJ2-2; tentatively, D is TRBD1 (5 bases). This CDR3 is 15 amino acids long. V dropped 6 bases and J dropped 5 bases, with 16 bases sitting between them. Germline V gene sequence: CDR1 LNHDA, CDR2 SQIVND (reference sequence). The CDR3 is CASSATAGRTGELFF. The CDR3 DNA is TGTGCCAGTAGCGCGACAGCCGGACGTACCGGGGAGCTGTTTTTT.

The J gene is TRBJ2-1, the V gene TRBV5-1; 10 nucleotides line up with TRBD1. This CDR3 region has 15 residues. V was pared by 1 base and J by 8 bases, with 6 bases of the junction left unmatched. CDR1 is SGHRS and CDR2 is YFSETQ in the germline V gene. The CDR3 coding sequence is TGCGCCAGCAGCTTGATGACAGGGGGCATGGATGAGCAGTTCTTC. It translates to CASSLMTGGMDEQFF. Full variable domain (remainder filled in from reference TRBV5-1 and TRBJ2-1): KAGVTQTPRYLIKTRGQQVTLSCSPISGHRSVSWYQQTPGQGLQFLFEYFSETQRNKGNFPGRFSGRQFSNSRSEMNVSTLELGDSALYLCASSLMTGGMDEQFFGPGTRLTVL.

The chain uses TRBV28 and TRBJ1-5; 7 positions match TRBD1. Germline trimming cut 8 bases from V and 6 bases from J; bases unmatched to any gene: 7. CDR1 is MDHEN and CDR2 is SYDVKM in the germline V gene. There are 13 residues in the CDR3. DNA for the CDR3: TGTGCCAGCCGGGGACAGAGCTTTCAGCCCCAGCATTTT. The encoded protein is CASRGQSFQPQHF.

The genes are TRBV2 and TRBJ2-3, with D possibly being TRBD2 (5 bases). The V end was cut by 4 bases, the J end by 6 bases, with 14 bases between. The CDR3 loop spans 14 amino acids. Looked up from germline, CDR1 is SNHLY and CDR2 is FYNNEI. The CDR3 here is CASSVLGAMDTQYF. CDR3 sequence (DNA): TGTGCCAGCAGTGTACTAGGTGCAATGGATACGCAGTATTTT.

The V and J genes are TRBV19 and TRBJ1-1, with a weak D call TRBD1 (5 bases). Germline CDR1 is LNHDA and CDR2 is SQIVND (reference sequence). This CDR3 contains 15 residues. Trimming stripped 7 bases from V and 8 bases from J, with 23 bases between. The CDR3 DNA is TGTGCCAGTAAAAACCAAGCGGGGGTTATGGGCGAAGCTTTCTTT. Residues: CASKNQAGVMGEAFF.

This clone was picked up a small number of times. The rearrangement joins TRBV3-1 (or the pseudogene TRBV3-2) to TRBJ2-2; 7 bases agree with TRBD1. Unmatched junction bases numbered 1, after V lost 2 bases and J lost 4 bases. In germline, CDR1 is LGHDT, CDR2 YNNKEL (reference sequence). This CDR3 comprises 14 residues. The CDR3 spells CASSQYRGTGELFF. DNA for the CDR3: TGTGCCAGCAGCCAATACAGGGGCACCGGGGAGCTGTTTTTT.

This chain connects TRBV28 to TRBJ1-2, with D unclear. Germline-derived CDR1 and CDR2 are MDHEN and SYDVKM. V was clipped by 4 bases and J by 6 bases, with 9 bases between them. The length of the CDR3 is 12 residues. The CDR3 region has the DNA TGTGCCAGCAGTTCGCACTTCGATGGCTACACCTTC. Amino acid sequence: CASSSHFDGYTF.

This clone was seen more than once but under ten times. V and J are TRBV9 and TRBJ2-5; TRBD2 matches 7 bases. CDR3 length: 16 residues. Per the germline V gene, CDR1 is SGDLS and CDR2 is YYNGEE. After removal of 0 bases from V and 1 base from J, the junction contained 6 bases not matched to a gene. This chain's CDR3 is CASSVATGGPQETQYF. The CDR3 DNA reads TGTGCCAGCAGCGTAGCTACGGGAGGCCCCCAAGAGACCCAGTACTTC.

V gene TRBV15 combines with J gene TRBJ2-1, with 10 bases matching TRBD2. Germline V gene sequence: CDR1 LNHNV, CDR2 YYDKDF (reference sequence). V lost 0 bases, J lost 4 bases, and 6 bases stayed unmatched. This CDR3 is built from 17 residues. DNA for the CDR3: TGTGCCACCAGCAGAGATAAACTAGCGGGGTTTTACAATGAGCAGTTCTTC. The encoded protein is CATSRDKLAGFYNEQFF. Filled out from reference TRBV15 and TRBJ2-1, the complete variable domain reads DAMVIQNPRYQVTQFGKPVTLSCSQTLNHNVMYWYQQKSSQAPKLLFHYYDKDFNNEADTPDNFQSRRPNTSFCFLDIRSPGLGDTAMYLCATSRDKLAGFYNEQFFGPGTRLTVL.

The genes are TRBV10-3 and TRBJ2-7; 8 bases match TRBD1. V shed 4 bases and J 3 bases; nucleotides not matched to a gene: 11. This CDR3 is 16 amino acids long. Germline lookup yields CDR1 ENHRY and CDR2 SYGVKD. In DNA, the CDR3 is TGTGCCATCAGTGGGTCCCAGGGACAGGCCTTCTACGAGCAGTACTTC. This sequence encodes CAISGSQGQAFYEQYF.

This clone was found a few times. The chain joins TRBV5-1 to TRBJ2-1; tentative D call: TRBD2 (7 bases). V was pared by 0 bases and J by 4 bases, with 17 bases between. The CDR3 is 17 amino acids. Germline V gene sequence: CDR1 SGHRS, CDR2 YFSETQ. Here the CDR3 reads CASSLAFGRGSYNEQFF. The DNA for the CDR3 is TGCGCCAGCAGCTTGGCCTTTGGGAGGGGGTCGTACAATGAGCAGTTCTTC.

This chain uses TRBV7-2 with TRBJ1-2, with no clear D. CDR1 is SGHTA, CDR2 FQGNSA, per germline. V was pared by 5 bases and J by 1 base, with 8 bases between. The CDR3 spans 13 residues. CDR3 protein: CASSPQNNYGYTF. The CDR3 DNA is TGTGCCAGCAGCCCACAGAATAACTATGGCTACACCTTC.

V and J are TRBV9 and TRBJ1-1; maybe TRBD1 (5 bases). This CDR3 spans 14 amino acids. Germline V gene lookup returns CDR1 SGDLS and CDR2 YYNGEE. Trimming took off 0 bases at V and 5 bases at J, with 11 bases between the two ends. The DNA of the CDR3 is TGTGCCAGCAGCGTAGCGGCAGGGCGAACTGAAGCTTTCTTT. It codes for CASSVAAGRTEAFF. The full variable domain, in which reference TRBV9 and TRBJ1-1 provide the parts outside the CDR3, is DSGVTQTPKHLITATGQRVTLRCSPRSGDLSVYWYQQSLDQGLQFLIQYYNGEERAKGNILERFSAQQFPDLHSELNLSSLELGDSALYFCASSVAAGRTEAFFGQGTRLTVV.

The chain has TRBV28 and TRBJ1-1; TRBD1 might be the D (5 bases). The CDR3 consists of 15 residues. From germline, CDR1 is MDHEN and CDR2 SYDVKM. Trimming stripped 2 bases from V and 5 bases from J, with 15 bases between. In DNA form, the CDR3 reads TGTGCCAGCAGTTTAAGTGGGGGGGTGGGTACTGAAGCTTTCTTT. This codes for CASSLSGGVGTEAFF.

This clone was seen a single time. The chain couples TRBV15 to TRBJ2-3; TRBD1 might be the D (6 bases). CDR3 size: 13 residues. Per germline, CDR1 LNHNV and CDR2 YYDKDF (reference sequence). V was clipped by 8 bases and J by 5 bases, with 14 bases between them. Written as DNA, the CDR3 is TGTGCCACCTCAACAGGGACGAGAGATACGCAGTATTTT. Protein: CATSTGTRDTQYF.

This clone was detected once. The CDR3 protein is CASRPTGTSGKYEQYF. The CDR3 DNA follows: TGTGCCAGCAGGCCTACCGGGACTAGCGGAAAGTACGAGCAGTACTTC. The chain has TRBV28 and TRBJ2-7; 11 bases line up with TRBD2. The V gene end was trimmed by 6 bases and the J gene end by 4 bases; junction bases not matched to a gene: 11. The CDR3 length is 16 residues. Germline V gives CDR1 MDHEN, CDR2 SYDVKM.

This clone was counted a few times. The junction does not match germline at one end; this may be a read error. The chain is built from TRBV7-7 and TRBJ2-2; D call uncertain. CDR1 SSHAT and CDR2 FNYEAQ come from the germline V gene (reference sequence). The CDR3 sequence is 14 residues long. This CDR3 is CASSLSRNTGELFF. DNA for the CDR3: TGTGCTAGCAGCTTAAGCCGGAACACCGGGGAGCTGTTTTTT. Looking up the rest from reference TRBV7-7 and TRBJ2-2 gives the full variable domain: GAGVSQSPRYKVTKRGQDVTLRCDPISSHATLYWYQQALGQGPEFLTYFNYEAQPDKSGLPSDRFSAERPEGSISTLTIQRTEQRDSAMYRCASSLSRNTGELFFGEGSRLTVL.

The gene calls are TRBV7-2 and TRBJ2-7; possibly TRBD2 for D (6 bases). Germline lookup yields CDR1 SGHTA and CDR2 FQGNSA. V lost 5 bases to trimming and J lost 2 bases, with 16 bases between them. The CDR3 covers 15 residues. In DNA form, the CDR3 reads TGTGCCAGCAGCCGGGGAGGCCTAGCAACCTACGAGCAGTACTTC. Protein sequence: CASSRGGLATYEQYF.

V gene TRBV10-2 combines with J gene TRBJ1-5; D might be TRBD1 (6 bases). The CDR3 totals 14 residues. CDR1 and CDR2 (germline): WSHSY, SAAADI. V gave up 8 bases and J gave up 4 bases, with 15 bases separating them. The CDR3 sequence is CASHEGGRNQPQHF. The CDR3, as DNA: TGCGCCAGCCACGAAGGGGGAAGAAATCAGCCCCAGCATTTT.

This clone was observed once. The chain is built from TRBV4-3 and TRBJ2-1; 7 bases align to TRBD1. Germline loops: CDR1 LGHNA, CDR2 YSLEER. The J segment lost 1 base and the V segment lost 0 bases, leaving 9 bases of the junction unmatched. This CDR3 is 18 amino acids long. CDR3 amino acids: CASSQERTGQLSYNEQFF. Written as DNA, the CDR3 is TGCGCCAGCAGCCAAGAAAGGACGGGACAGTTGTCCTACAATGAGCAGTTCTTC.

The chain carries TRBV5-1 and TRBJ2-4, with D unresolved. This CDR3 has 15 residues. Trimming cost V 4 bases and J 0 bases, with 11 bases left between them. Germline-derived CDR1 and CDR2 are SGHRS and YFSETQ. The CDR3 region has the DNA TGCGCCAGCAGCGAAGGAGAACTAGCCAAAAACATTCAGTACTTC. This encodes CASSEGELAKNIQYF.

This chain connects TRBV4-1 to TRBJ1-1; weak D call: TRBD1 (5 bases). CDR1 is MGHRA and CDR2 is YSYEKL in the germline V gene. The V and J ends lost 1 base and 1 base respectively, with 19 bases between them. The CDR3 is 18 amino acids. CDR3 nucleotides: TGCGCCAGCAGCCAAGCCTTCTCCTGGAACACAGGGAACACTGAAGCTTTCTTT. This sequence encodes CASSQAFSWNTGNTEAFF.